The present T cell receptor beta chain was sequenced within a study of cytotoxic CD8 clonotypes in ibrutinib-treated CLL. This clone was detected only a few times. The antigen remains undetermined. Clones were read by immunoSEQ multiplex PCR, and TCRdb kept only the in-frame ones, dropping some. Of some 300,000 clones in the sample, about 80% are singletons; the top ten hold roughly 7%. The CDR3 sequence is 14 residues long. The germline V and J ends were trimmed by 5 bases and 0 bases, with 10 bases remaining between them. CDR1 KGHSH and CDR2 LQKENI come from the germline V gene. Overall study findings and caveats: The public clonotypes identified were infrequent and showed contraction or stability on treatment.

The sample in question was PBMCs, obtained before ibrutinib treatment. The receptor was isolated from a human donor with chronic lymphocytic leukemia. The rearrangement links TRBV18 to TRBJ1-2, with a weak D call TRBD1 (5 bases). CDR3: CASSRDASNYGYTF. The CDR3 bases are TGTGCCAGCTCAAGGGACGCTTCTAACTATGGCTACACCTTC.